The 27 T cell receptor beta chains given below trace back to one sample, sequenced in a study of blood T cells in healthy people across ages (dated by TCRdb to about 2015). The library was produced with 5' RACE. Sequenced on an Illumina HiSeq 2500. A second PCR of about 7 to 12 cycles was run with a J-beta primer mix and a sample-barcoded 5' primer. Using fastp trimming at Q25 and MiXCR clonotype assembly, TCRdb reanalyzed the public sequencing data and kept in-frame beta chains. Entries are consolidated by CDR3 protein sequence, retaining the most common genes and DNA. A total of roughly 680,000 distinct CDR3 sequences appear in this sample, 52% of them only once. The ten largest clones take up roughly 13% of the sample. The sequenced material came from blood. The receptors derive from a woman older than 75 in good health.

Here the CDR3 DNA reads TGTGCCAGCAGTGAGAGTAGGACTAGCGGGACCTTCTACGAGCAGTACTTC. It codes for CASSESRTSGTFYEQYF. V and J are TRBV25-1 and TRBJ2-7; TRBD2 matches 12 bases. The length of the CDR3 is 17 residues. Germline CDR1 is MGHDK and CDR2 is SYGVNS. V was pared by 3 bases and J by 3 bases, with 9 bases of the junction left unmatched.

Concerning this clonotype: A much larger clone lies one base from this, so it may be a read error. The chain has TRBV28 and TRBJ2-4; 7 bases match TRBD2. V shed 2 bases and J 2 bases; nucleotides not matched to a gene: 3. CDR1 is MDHEN, CDR2 SYDVKM, per germline. This CDR3 spans 15 amino acids. CDR3 protein: CASSLVGGSKNIQYF. The DNA of the CDR3 is TGTGCCAGCAGTTTAGTGGGGGGGTCCAAAAACATTCAGTACTTC.

This clonotype was recorded at least ten times. The chain recombines TRBV12-3 or TRBV12-4 with TRBJ1-5; no clear D gene. CDR3 length: 15 residues. V lost 3 bases, J lost 3 bases, and 12 bases lay in between. The CDR3 DNA follows: TGTGCCAGCAGTTTTCGTGGCACCCCCAATCAGCCCCAGCATTTT. Translated: CASSFRGTPNQPQHF.

This clonotype has a handful of counts. The CDR3, as DNA: TGTGCCAGCAGCATAGGGACCGCCCACCAAGAGACCCAGTACTTC. Translation gives CASSIGTAHQETQYF. V and J are TRBV3-1 and TRBJ2-5, with D perhaps given as TRBD1 or TRBD2 (5 bases each). The CDR3 runs 15 residues. Trimming took off 5 bases at V and 0 bases at J, with 13 bases between the two ends. CDR1 is LGHDT and CDR2 is YNNKEL in the germline V gene (reference sequence).

The J gene is TRBJ2-3, the V gene TRBV6-1; no clear D gene. Trimming shortened V by 6 bases and J by 0 bases, and 16 bases separated the two germline ends. CDR1 and CDR2 (germline): MNHNS, SASEGT. CDR3 length: 16 amino acids. The DNA of the CDR3 is TGTGCCAGCAGGATACACCCGCCTGACAGCACAGATACGCAGTATTTT. Amino acid sequence: CASRIHPPDSTDTQYF.

The V call is TRBV7-8, the J call TRBJ2-1; TRBD1 matches 11 bases. V was clipped by 3 bases and J by 13 bases; unmatched bases: 8. The V gene's germline CDR1 is SGHVS and CDR2 FQNEAQ. This CDR3 is 14 amino acids long. This CDR3 reads CASSFGTGGETQFF. The CDR3 region has the DNA TGTGCCAGCAGCTTTGGGACAGGGGGGGAGACCCAGTTCTTC.

The chain has TRBV20-1 and TRBJ2-3; 11 nucleotides line up with TRBD2. V dropped 1 base and J dropped 6; count of bases not matched to a gene: 3. CDR3 length equals 14 residues. Looked up from germline, CDR1 is DFQATT and CDR2 is SNEGSKA (reference sequence). The CDR3 sequence is CSARAASGGDTQYF. The CDR3 nucleotides read TGCAGTGCTAGAGCGGCTAGCGGGGGGGATACGCAGTATTTT.

About this clonotype itself: This may arise from a read error, as a much more abundant clone is one base away. This chain uses TRBV12-3 or TRBV12-4 with TRBJ2-3, with D possibly TRBD1 on 5 matching bases. This CDR3 has 15 residues. The DNA for the CDR3 is TGTGCCAGCAGCCATCTTAGCTGCAACACAGGTACGCAGTATTTT. This codes for CASSHLSCNTGTQYF.

Points on this clonotype: This could be a read error, since a much larger clone is one nucleotide away. The V call is TRBV12-3 or TRBV12-4, the J call TRBJ1-5; 10 nucleotides agree with TRBD1. The V and J ends lost 6 bases and 5 bases, in that order; junction bases with no gene match: 4. This CDR3 comprises 14 residues. This chain's CDR3 is CASSRGTGDQPQHF. CDR3 sequence (DNA): TGTGCCAGCAGCCGAGGGACAGGGGATCAGCCCCAGCATTTT.

This chain links TRBV5-1 with TRBJ2-1, with a tentative D call TRBD2 (6 bases). Germline V lookup: CDR1 SGHRS, CDR2 YFSETQ. The CDR3 runs to 13 residues. V lost 2 bases and J 6 bases, leaving 9 bases between the germline ends. CDR3 residues: CASSLGLTNEQFF. CDR3 coding DNA: TGCGCCAGCAGCTTAGGACTAACCAATGAGCAGTTCTTC.

There are many counts of this clonotype. The chain carries TRBV12-3 or TRBV12-4 and TRBJ1-4; 7 nucleotides match TRBD1. The CDR3 contains 14 residues. V was clipped by 5 bases and J by 11 bases; unmatched bases: 11. This chain's CDR3 is CASSRGLRVEKLFF. The CDR3 bases are TGTGCCAGCAGTAGGGGGCTCCGGGTCGAGAAACTGTTTTTT.

The chain has TRBV5-1 and TRBJ1-1; TRBD1 matches 9 bases. The CDR3 length is 15 residues. Unmatched junction bases numbered 3, after V lost 0 bases and J lost 3 bases. CDR1 and CDR2 (germline): SGHRS, YFSETQ. As DNA, the CDR3 is TGCGCCAGCAGCTTGGGGGACAGGGCAGACACTGAAGCTTTCTTT. It is translated as CASSLGDRADTEAFF.

A note on this clonotype: A single base separates this from a much larger clone, so it may be a read error. The V and J genes are TRBV4-1 and TRBJ2-1; possibly TRBD2 for D (5 bases). Per germline, CDR1 MGHRA and CDR2 YSYEKL. CDR3 length equals 18 residues. The CDR3 sequence: CAGSQVHAAGSSYNEQFF. The CDR3 region has the DNA TGCGCCGGCAGCCAAGTTCACGCTGCGGGTTCCTCCTACAATGAGCAGTTCTTC.

This clonotype was found once. This chain joins TRBV28 and TRBJ1-2; perhaps TRBD1 as D (6 bases). The CDR3 is 16 amino acids. V was shortened by 3 bases and J by 1 base, with 15 bases between the two germline ends. CDR1 MDHEN and CDR2 SYDVKM come from the germline V gene. CDR3 nucleotide sequence: TGTGCCAGCAGTTTCGGAATCAGGGGAGGTAACTATGGCTACACCTTC. It yields the protein CASSFGIRGGNYGYTF.

The V gene is TRBV7-2, the J gene TRBJ1-2; D uncertain. Germline V gene data show CDR1 as SGHTA and CDR2 as FQGNSA. V was trimmed by 1 base and J by 3 bases, leaving 15 bases between them. CDR3 length: 16 amino acids. The CDR3 DNA sequence: TGTGCCAGCAGCTTAGGAGGCGGGAACACGCACTATGGCTACACCTTC. Protein product: CASSLGGGNTHYGYTF.

Comment on this clonotype: Being one base from a much bigger clone, this may be a read error. This chain connects TRBV6-5 to TRBJ1-1; D not resolved. This CDR3 has 11 residues. CDR1 is MNHEY and CDR2 is SVGAGI in the germline V gene. Trimming removed 5 bases from V and 8 bases from J, with 9 bases in between. The CDR3 coding sequence is TGTGCCAGCAGTAAGAGGGCAGAAGCTTTCTTT. It encodes CASSKRAEAFF.

In this sample, this clonotype turned up many times. The V and J genes are TRBV3-1 and TRBJ2-7; D uncertain. V was clipped by 3 bases and J by 11 bases, with 11 bases between them. The V gene's germline CDR1 is LGHDT and CDR2 YNNKEL (reference sequence). The CDR3 runs to 11 residues. CDR3 bases: TGTGCCAGCAGCCACGGGCCCATTAAGTACTTC. It is translated as CASSHGPIKYF.

This clonotype has ten or more counts. The rearrangement links TRBV27 to TRBJ2-3, with no clear D. This CDR3 contains 14 residues. With 3 bases removed from V and 2 bases from J, the gap between germline ends came to 9 bases. Germline V gives CDR1 MNHEY, CDR2 SMNVEV (reference sequence). Here the CDR3 DNA reads TGTGCCAGCAGTTTCGGTCCCAACACAGATACGCAGTATTTT. Its translation is CASSFGPNTDTQYF.

The rearrangement links TRBV20-1 to TRBJ2-6; D call uncertain. Deletions cut 1 base from V and 7 bases from J, with 14 bases between. CDR3 length: 15 residues. The germline CDR1 and CDR2 sequences are DFQATT and SNEGSKA (reference sequence). CDR3 loop: CSARGGTNAANVLTF. The CDR3 DNA reads TGCAGTGCTAGAGGGGGTACGAATGCTGCCAACGTCCTGACTTTC.

The V gene is TRBV12-3 or TRBV12-4, the J gene TRBJ2-2, with 8 bases that match TRBD1. The CDR3 has 14 residues. Trimming cost V 7 bases and J 6 bases; bases outside gene matches: 7. The CDR3 protein is CASTRTGTAGELFF. CDR3 coding DNA: TGTGCCAGCACCAGGACAGGGACGGCCGGGGAGCTGTTTTTT.

This chain connects TRBV10-3 to TRBJ2-4; D not certain. The DNA end lines up better with TRBJ2-7; the J call may be wrong. CDR3 length: 13 residues. Germline CDR1 ENHRY, CDR2 SYGVKD. The CDR3 loop reads CAISESESHEQYF. The CDR3 DNA sequence: TGTGCCATCAGTGAGTCGGAGAGCCACGAGCAGTACTTC.

This clonotype has ten or more counts. The chain carries TRBV10-3 and TRBJ2-5, with TRBD2 matching 9 bases. CDR1 is ENHRY and CDR2 is SYGVKD in the germline V gene. The CDR3 is 15 residues long. V dropped 6 bases and J dropped 7; count of bases not matched to a gene: 12. The CDR3 coding sequence is TGTGCCATCAGCCCCGAGCTAGCGGGGTACGGGACCCAGTACTTC. Translated, it gives CAISPELAGYGTQYF.

This clonotype was found many times. V gene TRBV10-3 combines with J gene TRBJ2-7, with D possibly matching TRBD1 (6 bases). The CDR3 extends over 14 amino acids. V lost 2 bases to trimming and J lost 9 bases, with 17 bases between them. Looked up from germline, CDR1 is ENHRY and CDR2 is SYGVKD. The CDR3 is CAISETGTQIGQYF. CDR3 sequence (DNA): TGTGCCATCAGTGAGACCGGGACACAGATTGGGCAGTACTTC.

The gene calls are TRBV2 and TRBJ2-3, with 9 bases matching TRBD1. Germline CDR1 is SNHLY and CDR2 is FYNNEI. The CDR3 length is 14 residues. The trim removed 6 bases at V and 4 bases at J, leaving 5 bases unmatched. CDR3 region: CASRAGQGSDTQYF. The CDR3 region has the DNA TGTGCCAGCAGGGCGGGACAGGGTTCAGATACGCAGTATTTT.

Concerning this clonotype: Being one base from a much bigger clone, this may be a read error. V usage is TRBV10-3 and J usage is TRBJ2-3, with D possibly matching TRBD2 (5 bases). Germline values: CDR1 ENHRY, CDR2 SYGVKD. V was cut by 7 bases and J by 0 bases, with 17 bases left in between. The CDR3 extends over 16 amino acids. The CDR3: CAINSPGLSSTDTQYF. The CDR3 DNA is TGTGCCATCAATAGTCCTGGACTGAGTAGCACAGATACGCAGTATTTT.

The chain recombines TRBV27 with TRBJ2-3, with a weak D call TRBD2 (7 bases). Germline-derived CDR1 and CDR2 are MNHEY and SMNVEV (reference sequence). CDR3 length: 15 amino acids. V lost 5 bases, J lost 4 bases, and 16 bases lay in between. The CDR3 region has the DNA TGTGCCAGCAGTACGAAGGGGAGGGGGGCAGATACGCAGTATTTT. Translating gives CASSTKGRGADTQYF.

The chain combines TRBV20-1 with TRBJ1-5, with TRBD1 identical over 7 bases. V shed 4 bases, J shed 10 bases, and the junction held 13 bases outside the gene matches. The CDR3 sequence is 14 residues long. CDR1 is DFQATT, CDR2 SNEGSKA, per germline (reference sequence). The CDR3 coding sequence is TGCAGTGCTAAGCTAAACAGGGGCATTGGTCCCCAGCATTTT. It codes for CSAKLNRGIGPQHF.